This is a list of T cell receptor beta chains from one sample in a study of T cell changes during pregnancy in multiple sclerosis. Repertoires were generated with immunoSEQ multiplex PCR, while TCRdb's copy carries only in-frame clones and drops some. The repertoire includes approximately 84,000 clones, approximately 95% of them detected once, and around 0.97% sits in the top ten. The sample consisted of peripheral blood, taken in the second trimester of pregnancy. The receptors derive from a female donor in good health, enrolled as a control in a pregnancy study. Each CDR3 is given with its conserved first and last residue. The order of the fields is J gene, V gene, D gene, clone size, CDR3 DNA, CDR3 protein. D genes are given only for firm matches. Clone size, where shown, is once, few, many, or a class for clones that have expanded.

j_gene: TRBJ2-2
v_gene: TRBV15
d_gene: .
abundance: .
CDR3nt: TGTGCCACCAGCAGAGATCAGTACCGGGGTGGGGAGCTGTTTTTT
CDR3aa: CATSRDQYRGGELFF

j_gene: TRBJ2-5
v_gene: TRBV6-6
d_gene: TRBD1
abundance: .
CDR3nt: TGTGCCAGCAGTTACTCGAACAGGGGCCAACTTCTGTACTTC
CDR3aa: CASSYSNRGQLLYF

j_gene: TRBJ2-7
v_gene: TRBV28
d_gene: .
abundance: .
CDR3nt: TGTGCCAGCAGTTTATCGGGCTACGAGCAGTACTTC
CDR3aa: CASSLSGYEQYF

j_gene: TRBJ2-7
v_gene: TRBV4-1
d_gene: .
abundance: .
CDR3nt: TGCGCCAGCAGCCAAGAGGTGTTACTCTACGAGCAGTACTTC
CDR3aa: CASSQEVLLYEQYF

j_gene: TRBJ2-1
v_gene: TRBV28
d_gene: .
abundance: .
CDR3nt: TGTGCCAGCAGTCCCGGAGGGAGGAGGGGTGAGCAGTTCTTC
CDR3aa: CASSPGGRRGEQFF

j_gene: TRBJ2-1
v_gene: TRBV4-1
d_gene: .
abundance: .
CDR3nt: TGCGCCAGCAGCCTTTCTCGCGGTGAGCAGTTCTTC
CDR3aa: CASSLSRGEQFF

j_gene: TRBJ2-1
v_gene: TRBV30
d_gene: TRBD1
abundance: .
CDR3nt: TGTGCCTGGAGTGTACAGGGGGCCAATGAGCAGTTCTTC
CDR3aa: CAWSVQGANEQFF

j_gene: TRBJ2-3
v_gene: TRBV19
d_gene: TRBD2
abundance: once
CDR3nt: TGTGCCAGTAGTATGGGCGGGAGAAGCACAGATACGCAGTATTTT
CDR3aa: CASSMGGRSTDTQYF

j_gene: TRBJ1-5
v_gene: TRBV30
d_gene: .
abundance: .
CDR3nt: TGTGCCTGCGGAGACGGGAGCAATCAGCCCCAGCATTTT
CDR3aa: CACGDGSNQPQHF

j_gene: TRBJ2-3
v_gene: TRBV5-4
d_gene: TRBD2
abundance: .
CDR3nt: TGTGCCAGCAGCTTTCGTGCTAGCGGGAGGGCGGTGGGTACGCAGTATTTT
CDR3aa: CASSFRASGRAVGTQYF

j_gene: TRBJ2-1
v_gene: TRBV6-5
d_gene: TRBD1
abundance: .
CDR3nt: TGTGCCAGCAGTTACCCCGGGACAGGGAAGAATGAGCAGTTCTTC
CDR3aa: CASSYPGTGKNEQFF

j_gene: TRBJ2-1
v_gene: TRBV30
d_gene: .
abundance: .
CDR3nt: TGTGCCTGGAGCCGGACTACCTACAATGAGCAGTTCTTC
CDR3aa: CAWSRTTYNEQFF

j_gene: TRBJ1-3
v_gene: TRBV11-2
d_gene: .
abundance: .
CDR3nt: TGTGCCAGCAGCTTAGGCCAGGGCAGGGCTGGAAACACCATATATTTT
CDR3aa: CASSLGQGRAGNTIYF

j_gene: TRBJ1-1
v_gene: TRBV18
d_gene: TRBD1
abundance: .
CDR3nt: TGTGCCAGCTCACCAGACAGGGTGAGCACTGAAGCTTTCTTT
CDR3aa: CASSPDRVSTEAFF

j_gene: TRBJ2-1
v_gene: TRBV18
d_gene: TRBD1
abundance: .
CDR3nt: TGTGCCAGCTCACACGGACAGGGGGCTATCGATGAGCAGTTCTTC
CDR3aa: CASSHGQGAIDEQFF

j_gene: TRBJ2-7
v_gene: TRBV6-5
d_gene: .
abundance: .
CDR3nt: TGTGCCAGCAGCCTCCGGGTCCTAAGCGAGCAGTACTTC
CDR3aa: CASSLRVLSEQYF

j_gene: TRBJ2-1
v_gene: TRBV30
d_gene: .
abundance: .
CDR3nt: TGTGCCTGGAGCTTGAGCGATGAGCAGTTCTTC
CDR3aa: CAWSLSDEQFF